This T cell receptor beta chain was profiled in a study of T cells in Graves' hyperthyroidism and ophthalmopathy. Amplification of TCR beta CDR3 regions was performed using RNA transcripts as template. TCR CDR3 underwent first-round RT-PCR with the HTBI primer set. TCRdb used MiXCR to reprocess the multiplex PCR reads, holding one entry per CDR3 protein. This sample has 500,000 or so distinct CDR3 sequences; about 16% occur once, and the top ten carry approximately 32%. The CDR3 covers 14 residues. Trimming stripped 3 bases from V and 1 base from J, with 9 bases between. Germline V CDR1 and CDR2: SGHTA, FQGNSA. Study observations and caveats: Most thyroid clonotypes that were expanded above 0.001 also turned up in blood.

This clonotype was detected many times. Its specificity is unknown. The TCR sequence derives from a woman younger than 45 with Graves' ophthalmopathy. V and J are TRBV7-2 and TRBJ1-1; D gene ambiguous. The sample taken for sequencing was blood. The CDR3 loop is CASSLVVSNTEAFF. The DNA of the CDR3 is TGTGCCAGCAGCTTGGTAGTCTCGAACACTGAAGCTTTCTTT.